This T cell receptor (beta chain) was retrieved from a study of cytomegalovirus exposure and HLA in healthy donors listed by TCRdb under 2017. Regarding the complete study: An earlier analysis of roughly 610 of the donors reported about 300 Gb of sequence data and about 120 million unique TCR beta sequences obtained from roughly 170 million T cells. All discovery cohort repertoires had been generated using a single sequencing platform. To study patterns of TCR occurrence, a later analysis re-analyzed previously published TCR beta repertoires from 666 donors and added high-resolution HLA genotyping. A later genetic analysis took genome-wide SNP genotypes for about three fifths of the 666 donors and used that subset as a discovery cohort. Roughly 5 DR-DQ haplotypes were treated as single units for association and clustering because of strong linkage in the cohort. Across 300 to 500 genotyped donors of the cohort, an average of about 240,000 unique TCR beta nucleotide sequences per donor were sequenced, and around 20% of those sequences were non-productive. Using immunosequencing, the study profiled T cell repertoires from some 670 subjects and related those repertoires to cytomegalovirus serostatus. An early release covering roughly 580 HLA-typed donors comprised approximately 290 gigabases of sequencing data and about 90 million unique TCR sequences. In an earlier analysis of a few hundred of the donors, high-throughput TCR beta sequencing was used to judge whether each TCR beta V gene segment behaved as functional or pseudogenic. HLA typing covered class I and class II loci at four-digit resolution. In addition to the first cohort of 650 to 800 subjects, a separate validation cohort of some 120 different subjects was used. To predict cytomegalovirus infection status, the study brought together high-throughput TCR immunosequencing, statistical association of individual TCRs with disease status, and machine learning. The genetic ancestry cluster associated with self-reported Caucasian donors included over 65% of the roughly 390 genotyped donors. Donor age, sex, ethnicity and CMV serostatus were compiled alongside the repertoire data. In the later analysis, no new phenotypic data were used to find candidate immune exposures; instead, reliance was placed on TCR beta sequences and their occurrence across donors. The study was designed to test whether signatures of past pathogen exposure could be identified by cataloging public T cell receptors. The number of typed donors differed by locus: about 620-640 for A, B, C, DRB1 and DQB1; 522 for DQA1; 606 for DPA1; and some 430 for DPB1. The full study reports these points: A further reported finding was that TCR beta sequences accurately predicted the HLA-A and HLA-B alleles for most subjects in the first cohort. According to a later analysis, most CMV-associated TCR beta chains appeared to be HLA-restricted, and the HLA associations seemed to be driven largely by CMV exposure. About 15 rarely observed V segments, including chromosome 9 orphons, were excluded from the earlier analysis of approximately 500 of the donors because counts were too low. The sequencing pipeline was judged likely to have produced a cluster of highly shared sequence variants as a technical artifact. When HLA alleles, especially DR and DQ, strongly co-occurred, attributing TCR associations to individual alleles was difficult. Roughly uniform sequencing depth across donors was assumed in presence/absence analyses, although this assumption may not hold. Compared with the roughly 700-donor mean, donors in an Asian-associated ancestry cluster had fewer N-insertions in productive TCRs, according to a later genetic analysis. The 87-base-pair reads could not distinguish some IMGT-functional V segments, including TRBV6-2 and TRBV6-3, so those segments were excluded. In vitro tests confirmed that a few of the cytomegalovirus-associated TCR beta chains recognize cytomegalovirus antigens. In a later analysis, HLA-associated TCR beta chains showed more clonal expansion and lower generation probabilities than non-associated chains that were equally common. The authors suggested that the approach could potentially be extended to other disease states and immunological phenotypes. For the cohort, immune exposure information was limited to CMV serostatus. This cohort had only TCR beta chains sequenced, and the lack of alpha or paired-chain data limited which features could be detected. The classifier was reported to diagnose cytomegalovirus status with high specificity and sensitivity in both the original and validation cohorts. At a false discovery rate of 0.05, a later analysis linked about 16,000 TCR beta sequences to specific HLA alleles. A later genetic analysis associated a missense DCLRE1C variant with V-gene and J-gene trimming of TCR beta chains, and an independent cohort replicated the association. In a later analysis, TCR association rates were found to vary across HLA loci, with the most associated TCRs seen for DRB1 alleles and the fewest for HLA-C alleles. The study gave a list of under 200 TCR beta chains associated with cytomegalovirus. Because HLA typing was unavailable for some donors at each locus, only the typed subset was used in association tests. Correlated functional status among segregating V segments might be attributable to linkage disequilibrium, but an unknown experimental factor could not be ruled out. In an earlier analysis of under 600 of the donors, most TCR beta V segments were observed in productive rearrangements about 87% or about 30% of the time, broadly matching IMGT annotations. According to a later analysis, parvovirus B19, influenza, CMV and Epstein-Barr virus appeared linked to several top co-occurrence clusters. Most TCR sequences were seen in very few donors, while some public TCRs were found in many individuals.

Of note for this clone: Which antigen it targets is not known. No clone much larger than this one lies a single base away; base qualities are absent.

Library generation was performed with the immunoSEQ multiplex PCR assay. For the multiplex PCR, a mixture combining 60 forward primers for TCR Vbeta segments and 13 reverse primers for TCR Jbeta segments was used. The CDR3 region of rearranged TCR beta genes was amplified from genomic DNA by a multiplex PCR assay. Amplified TCR beta libraries were sequenced as 87-base-pair reads on the Illumina HiSeq System. The study's own analysis went as follows. A later analysis counted tens of millions of unique TCR beta chains across the 690 or so repertoires, and some 12 million of these chains were shared by at least two donors. Raw reads were error-corrected and collapsed into unique sequences by a nearest-neighbor algorithm in which closely related sequences were merged to remove PCR and sequencing errors. CDR3 sequences were aligned to IMGT reference sequences to assign V, D and J gene segments. For a sequence to be retained, at least a six-nucleotide match to both a V gene segment and a J gene segment was required. Rearrangements were called productive when the CDR3 lacked stop codons and stayed in frame with V and J; all others were non-productive. CDR3 was defined by IMGT convention, running from the second conserved V-encoded cysteine to the conserved J-encoded phenylalanine. The earlier analysis of about 500 of the donors excluded sequences that lacked an unambiguous match to a single V gene segment. An earlier analysis of 587 of the donors called V segments functional above 56.7% productive rearrangements and segregating when the between-donor standard deviation exceeded 5%. To diagnose cytomegalovirus status from the catalog of TCR beta chain sequences, a statistical classification framework was built. V and J gene assignment, in a later analysis, came from comparing TCR nucleotide sequences with IMGT/GENE-DB human TR gene sequences. Using the TCRdist pipeline, a later analysis assigned CDR3 sequences along with most-parsimonious VDJ recombination scenarios. In a later analysis, each TCR beta chain was defined by its CDR3 amino acid sequence together with its V-gene family, and reads without a unique V-gene family were excluded. A later analysis removed 592 highly shared, low-generation-probability nucleotide sequences to deal with suspected cross-contamination and a sequencing artifact. For each public chain, a later analysis derived a clonal expansion index from normalized ranks of inferred template counts within each repertoire. In a later analysis, generation probabilities were computed with a VDJ recombination model fitted to out-of-frame rearrangements, and the resulting probabilities were checked against IGoR. In a later analysis, hypergeometric tests were used to score TCR-TCR, TCR-HLA and TCR-CMV co-occurrence, with a repertoire-size bias correction applied to TCR pairs. False discovery rates were estimated in a later analysis by permuting HLA or CMV assignments 20 times. In a later analysis, co-occurring TCRs were grouped using DBSCAN, with TCRdist sequence similarity added in when clustering inside HLA-allele-positive subsets. Repertoires with fewer than 30,000 or more than 120,000 public chains were left out of co-occurrence clustering, as were four to six repertoires with anomalous nucleotide sharing. The clones in this table, taken by TCRdb from immuneACCESS, are in-frame only. Not every clone is retained; where verified, under half of the shortfall comes from an unresolved V gene, and the cause of the rest is unknown. V, J and clone size derive from that table, while D and trimming were established from the DNA sequence. The sample contains over 85,000 clones, around 73% of them found a single time. In total, the top ten clones hold roughly 1.2% of the sample.

Spanning cysteine to phenylalanine, the CDR3 consists of 12 amino acids. The CDR3 DNA has 36 bases and is translated from base 1. The germline V gene supplies CDR1 MDHEN and CDR2 SYDVKM. V is clipped by 4 bases and J by 14 bases, and the sequence between their germline boundaries is 12 bases long. In total, just over 650 healthy bone marrow donors made up the cohort. At the time of sampling, all cohort members were nominally healthy, though unrecorded immune exposures were likely present. The donor was CMV seronegative and belonged to the group of 352 seronegative cohort members. A peripheral blood sample was collected from each donor, and TCR beta sequencing was performed on peripheral blood mononuclear cells. The Qiagen DNeasy Blood Extraction Kit was used to extract genomic DNA from the blood cell samples.

The chain couples TRBV28 to TRBJ1-6; TRBD1 is perhaps the D gene, given 5 matching bases. The source material was PBMCs. This TCR was sampled from a female donor in good health and CMV-seronegative. The nucleotide sequence is TGTGCCAGCAGTTCGTTCAGGGATGCCCTCCACTTT. The resulting protein is CASSSFRDALHF. Extended through the reference TRBV28 and TRBJ1-6 proteins, this CDR3 yields the full variable domain: DVKVTQSSRYLVKRTGEKVFLECVQDMDHENMFWYRQDPGLGLRLIYFSYDVKMKEKGDIPEGYSVSREKKERFSLILESASTNQTSMYLCASSSFRDALHFGNGTRLTVT.